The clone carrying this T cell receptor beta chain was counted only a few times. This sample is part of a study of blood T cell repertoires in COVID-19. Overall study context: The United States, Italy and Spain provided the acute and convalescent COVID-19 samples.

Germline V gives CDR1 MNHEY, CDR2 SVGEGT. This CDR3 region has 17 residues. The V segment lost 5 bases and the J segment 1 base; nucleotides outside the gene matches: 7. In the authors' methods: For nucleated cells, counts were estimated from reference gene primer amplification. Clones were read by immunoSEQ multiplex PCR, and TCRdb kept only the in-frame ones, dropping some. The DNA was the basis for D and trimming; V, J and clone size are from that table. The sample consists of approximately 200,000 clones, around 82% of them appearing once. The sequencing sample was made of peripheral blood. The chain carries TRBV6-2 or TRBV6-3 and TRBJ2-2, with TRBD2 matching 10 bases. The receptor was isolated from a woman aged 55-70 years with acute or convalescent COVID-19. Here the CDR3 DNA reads TGTGCCAGCAGTCCCCGGGGACTAGCGATGAACACCGGGGAGCTGTTTTTT. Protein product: CASSPRGLAMNTGELFF.